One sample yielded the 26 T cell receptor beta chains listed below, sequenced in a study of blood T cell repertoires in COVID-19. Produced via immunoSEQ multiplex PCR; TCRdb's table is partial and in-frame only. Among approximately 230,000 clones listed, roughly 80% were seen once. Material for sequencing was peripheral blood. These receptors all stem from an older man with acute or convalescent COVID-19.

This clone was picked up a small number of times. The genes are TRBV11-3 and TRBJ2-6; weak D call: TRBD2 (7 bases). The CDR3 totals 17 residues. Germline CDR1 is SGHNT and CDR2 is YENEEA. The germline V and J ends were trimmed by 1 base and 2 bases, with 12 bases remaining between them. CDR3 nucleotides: TGTGCCAGCAGCTTAGTTGAGGGGGGGCCTGGGGCCAACGTCCTGACTTTC. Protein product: CASSLVEGGPGANVLTF.

The CDR3 nucleotides read TGTGCCAGCAGTTCACGGGAGGGCCGGAGTGAGCAGTTCTTC. It specifies CASSSREGRSEQFF. The chain carries TRBV6-5 and TRBJ2-1; 8 nucleotides agree with TRBD2. This CDR3 contains 14 residues. The germline gives CDR1 MNHEY, CDR2 SVGAGI. V was pared by 4 bases and J by 9 bases, with 8 bases of the junction left unmatched.

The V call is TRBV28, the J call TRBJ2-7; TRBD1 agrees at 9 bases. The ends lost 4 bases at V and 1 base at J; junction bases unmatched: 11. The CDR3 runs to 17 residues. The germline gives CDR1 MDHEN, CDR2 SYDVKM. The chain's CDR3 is CASSSPPGTGRSYEQYF. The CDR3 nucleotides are TGTGCCAGCAGTTCTCCCCCCGGGACAGGGAGGTCCTACGAGCAGTACTTC.

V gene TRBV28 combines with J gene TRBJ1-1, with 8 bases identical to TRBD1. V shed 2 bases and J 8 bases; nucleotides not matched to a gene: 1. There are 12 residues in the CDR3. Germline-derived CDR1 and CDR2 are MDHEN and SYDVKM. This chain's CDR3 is CASSLRDREAFF. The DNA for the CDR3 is TGTGCCAGCAGTTTAAGGGACAGGGAAGCTTTCTTT.

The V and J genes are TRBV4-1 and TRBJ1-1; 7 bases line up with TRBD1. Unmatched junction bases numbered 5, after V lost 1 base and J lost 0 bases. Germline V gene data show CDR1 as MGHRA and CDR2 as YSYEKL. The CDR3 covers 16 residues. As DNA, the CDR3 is TGCGCCAGCAGCCAAGGCAAGGGGGCGGTGAACACTGAAGCTTTCTTT. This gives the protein CASSQGKGAVNTEAFF.

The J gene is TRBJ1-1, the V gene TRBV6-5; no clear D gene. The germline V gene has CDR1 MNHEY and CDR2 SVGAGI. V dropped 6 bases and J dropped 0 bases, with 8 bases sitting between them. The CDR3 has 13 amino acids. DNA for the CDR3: TGTGCCAGCAGCCGTACACTGAACACTGAAGCTTTCTTT. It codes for CASSRTLNTEAFF.

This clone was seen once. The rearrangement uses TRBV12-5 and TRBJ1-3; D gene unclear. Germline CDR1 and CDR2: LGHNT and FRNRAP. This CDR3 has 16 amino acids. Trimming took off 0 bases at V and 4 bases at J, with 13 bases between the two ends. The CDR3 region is CASGLVVGSGGNTIYF. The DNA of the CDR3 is TGTGCTAGTGGTTTGGTGGTCGGGTCGGGGGGAAACACCATATATTTT.

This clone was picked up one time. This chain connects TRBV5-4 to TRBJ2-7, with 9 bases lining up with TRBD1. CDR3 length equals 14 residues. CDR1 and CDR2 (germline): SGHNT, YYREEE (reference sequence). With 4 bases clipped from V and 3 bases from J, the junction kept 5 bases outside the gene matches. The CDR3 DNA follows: TGTGCCAGCAGCCATTCGGACAGGGGCTACGAGCAGTACTTC. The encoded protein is CASSHSDRGYEQYF.

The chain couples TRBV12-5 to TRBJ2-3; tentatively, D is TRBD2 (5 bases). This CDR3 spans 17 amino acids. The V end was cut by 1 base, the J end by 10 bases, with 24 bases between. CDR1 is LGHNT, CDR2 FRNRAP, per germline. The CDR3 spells CASGLGTGSFNPKAQYF. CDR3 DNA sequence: TGTGCTAGTGGTTTGGGGACGGGATCTTTTAACCCAAAGGCGCAGTATTTT.

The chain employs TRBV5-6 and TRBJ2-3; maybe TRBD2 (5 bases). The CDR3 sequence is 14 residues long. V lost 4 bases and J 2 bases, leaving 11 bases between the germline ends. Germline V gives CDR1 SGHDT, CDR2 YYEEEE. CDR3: CASSAGLPTDTQYF. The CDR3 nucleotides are TGTGCCAGCAGCGCTGGACTTCCCACAGATACGCAGTATTTT.

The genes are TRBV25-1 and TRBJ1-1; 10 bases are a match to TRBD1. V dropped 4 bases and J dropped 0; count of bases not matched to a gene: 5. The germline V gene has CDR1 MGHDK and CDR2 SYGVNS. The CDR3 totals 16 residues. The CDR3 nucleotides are TGTGCCAGCAGTGGCCGGGACAGGGGTATGAACACTGAAGCTTTCTTT. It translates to CASSGRDRGMNTEAFF.

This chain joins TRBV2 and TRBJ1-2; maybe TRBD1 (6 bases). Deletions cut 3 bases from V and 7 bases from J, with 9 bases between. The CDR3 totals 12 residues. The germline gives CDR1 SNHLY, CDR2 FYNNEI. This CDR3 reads CASSEGAPGYTF. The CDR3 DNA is TGTGCCAGCAGTGAGGGGGCGCCTGGCTACACCTTC. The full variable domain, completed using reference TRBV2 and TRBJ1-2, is EPEVTQTPSHQVTQMGQEVILRCVPISNHLYFYWYRQILGQKVEFLVSFYNNEISEKSEIFDDQFSVERPDGSNFTLKIRSTKLEDSAMYFCASSEGAPGYTFGSGTRLTVV.

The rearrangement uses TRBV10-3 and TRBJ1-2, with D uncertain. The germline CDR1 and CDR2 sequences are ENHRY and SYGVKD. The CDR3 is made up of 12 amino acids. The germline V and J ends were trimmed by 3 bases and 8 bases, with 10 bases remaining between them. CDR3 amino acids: CAISDLVMGYTF. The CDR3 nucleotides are TGTGCCATCAGTGACCTCGTTATGGGCTACACCTTC.

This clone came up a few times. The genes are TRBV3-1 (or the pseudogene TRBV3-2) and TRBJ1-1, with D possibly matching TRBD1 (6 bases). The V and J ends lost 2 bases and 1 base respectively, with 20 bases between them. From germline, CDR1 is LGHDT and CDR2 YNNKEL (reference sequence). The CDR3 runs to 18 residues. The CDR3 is CASSQKGGAAKGNTEAFF. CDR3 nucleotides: TGTGCCAGCAGCCAAAAGGGGGGGGCTGCTAAGGGGAACACTGAAGCTTTCTTT.

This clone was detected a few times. CDR3 amino acids: CASSTTQGVYGYTF. The CDR3 DNA sequence: TGTGCCAGCTCAACGACGCAGGGGGTCTATGGCTACACCTTC. The chain links TRBV18 to TRBJ1-2; 7 bases line up with TRBD1. This CDR3 comprises 14 residues. From germline, CDR1 is KGHSH and CDR2 LQKENI. V trimming: 5 bases; J trimming: 4 bases; junction bases outside the gene matches: 7. The variable domain in full, with the rest retrieved from reference TRBV18 and TRBJ1-2, is NAGVMQNPRHLVRRRGQEARLRCSPMKGHSHVYWYRQLPEEGLKFMVYLQKENIIDESGMPKERFSAEFPKEGPSILRIQQVVRGDSAAYFCASSTTQGVYGYTFGSGTRLTVV.

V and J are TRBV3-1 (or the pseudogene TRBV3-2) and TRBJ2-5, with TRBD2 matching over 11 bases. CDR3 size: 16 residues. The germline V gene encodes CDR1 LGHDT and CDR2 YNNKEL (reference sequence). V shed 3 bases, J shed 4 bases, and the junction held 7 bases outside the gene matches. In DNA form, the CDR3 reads TGTGCCAGCAGCCATGGGACTAGCGGCCCGACAGAGACCCAGTACTTC. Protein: CASSHGTSGPTETQYF.

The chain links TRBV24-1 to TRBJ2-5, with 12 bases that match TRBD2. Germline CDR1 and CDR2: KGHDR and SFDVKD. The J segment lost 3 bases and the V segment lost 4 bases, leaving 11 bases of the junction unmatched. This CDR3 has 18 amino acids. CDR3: CATSDPPLAGGDKETQYF. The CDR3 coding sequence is TGTGCCACCAGTGACCCCCCCCTAGCGGGGGGGGATAAAGAGACCCAGTACTTC.

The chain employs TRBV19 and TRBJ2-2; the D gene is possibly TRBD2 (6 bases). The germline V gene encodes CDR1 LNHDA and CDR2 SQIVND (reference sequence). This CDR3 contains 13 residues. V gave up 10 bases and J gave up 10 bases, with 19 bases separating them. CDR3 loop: CATGGQLREELFF. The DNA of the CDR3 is TGTGCCACCGGAGGGCAGCTGCGGGAGGAGCTGTTTTTT.

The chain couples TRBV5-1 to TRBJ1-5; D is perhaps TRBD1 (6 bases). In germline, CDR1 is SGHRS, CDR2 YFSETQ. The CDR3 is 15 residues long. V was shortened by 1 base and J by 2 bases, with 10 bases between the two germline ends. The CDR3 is CASSLTGNGNQPQHF. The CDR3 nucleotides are TGCGCCAGCAGCTTGACAGGGAATGGCAATCAGCCCCAGCATTTT.

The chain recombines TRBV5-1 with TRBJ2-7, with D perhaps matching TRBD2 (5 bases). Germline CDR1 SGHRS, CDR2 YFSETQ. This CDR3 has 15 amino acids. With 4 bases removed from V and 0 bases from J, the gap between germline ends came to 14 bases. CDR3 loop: CASSPLTGSSYEQYF. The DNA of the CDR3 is TGCGCCAGCAGCCCCCTGACGGGAAGCTCCTACGAGCAGTACTTC.

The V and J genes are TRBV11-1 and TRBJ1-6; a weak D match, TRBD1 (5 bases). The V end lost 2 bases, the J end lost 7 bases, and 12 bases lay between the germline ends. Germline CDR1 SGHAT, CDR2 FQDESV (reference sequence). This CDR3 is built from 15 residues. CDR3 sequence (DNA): TGTGCCAGCAGCTTAAGCGCAGGGCGGAATTCACCCCTCCACTTT. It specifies CASSLSAGRNSPLHF.

CDR3 region: CASSLEVLHNEKLFF. In DNA form, the CDR3 reads TGCGCCAGCAGCTTGGAAGTACTTCATAATGAAAAACTGTTTTTT. V is TRBV5-1 and J is TRBJ1-4; D unclear. Trimming left V 0 bases short and J 4 bases short, with 10 bases between. The CDR3 is made up of 15 amino acids. CDR1 is SGHRS and CDR2 is YFSETQ in the germline V gene.

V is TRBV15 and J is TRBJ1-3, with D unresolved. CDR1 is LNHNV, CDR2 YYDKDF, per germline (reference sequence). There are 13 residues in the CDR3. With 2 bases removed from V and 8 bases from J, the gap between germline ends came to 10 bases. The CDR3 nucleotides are TGTGCCACCAGCAGAAACCTTCGCGACACCATATATTTT. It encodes CATSRNLRDTIYF.

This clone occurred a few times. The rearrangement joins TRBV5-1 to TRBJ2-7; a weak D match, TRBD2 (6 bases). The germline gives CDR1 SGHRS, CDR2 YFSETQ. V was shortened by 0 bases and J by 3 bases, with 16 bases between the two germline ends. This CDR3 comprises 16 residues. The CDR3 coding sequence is TGCGCCAGCAGCTTGGTGGAGGGACCATTGGGCTACGAGCAGTACTTC. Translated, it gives CASSLVEGPLGYEQYF.

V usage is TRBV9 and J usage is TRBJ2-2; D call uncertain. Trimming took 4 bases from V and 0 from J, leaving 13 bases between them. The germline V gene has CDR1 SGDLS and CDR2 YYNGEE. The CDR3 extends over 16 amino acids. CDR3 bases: TGTGCCAGCAGCCCCCGGTCCTCTCCGAACACCGGGGAGCTGTTTTTT. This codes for CASSPRSSPNTGELFF.

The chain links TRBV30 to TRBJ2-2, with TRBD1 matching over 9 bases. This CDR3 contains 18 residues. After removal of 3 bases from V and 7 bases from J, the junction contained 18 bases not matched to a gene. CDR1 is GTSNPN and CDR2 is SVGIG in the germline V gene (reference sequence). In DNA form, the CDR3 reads TGTGCCTGGAGCACACAGGGGGCTGCGGGAGTGGAAAACGGGGAGCTGTTTTTT. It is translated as CAWSTQGAAGVENGELFF. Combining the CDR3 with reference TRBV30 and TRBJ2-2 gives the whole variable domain SQTIHQWPATLVQPVGSPLSLECTVEGTSNPNLYWYRQAAGRGLQLLFYSVGIGQISSEVPQNLSASRPQDRQFILSSKKLLLSDSGFYLCAWSTQGAAGVENGELFFGEGSRLTVL.